This T cell receptor beta chain was observed in a study of identical twins. Healthy Caucasians provided all donations. V was cut by 2 bases and J by 0 bases, with 5 bases left in between. Germline V gene lookup returns CDR1 DFQATT and CDR2 SNEGSKA (reference sequence). The CDR3 covers 13 residues. Note on this clonotype: Its target is not known.

Regarding the study as a whole: Findings depended on cross-sectional statistics rather than tracking the same donors. There was an excess of low generation probability in the out-of-frame alpha sequences that twins shared.

MiXCR, applied by TCRdb to the 5' RACE reads, yields one record per CDR3 protein. This table holds hundreds of thousands of distinct CDR3 sequences, 6% to 9% found once. These data were likewise used in another study, on yellow fever vaccine responses in identical twins.

The specimen was memory (CD45RO+) T cells sorted from blood. The origin of this receptor is a woman aged 18-29 years in good health. The chain carries TRBV20-1 and TRBJ2-4; D remains ambiguous. CDR3 region: CSARHGAKNIQYF. In nucleotides, the CDR3 is TGCAGTGCTAGACATGGAGCCAAAAACATTCAGTACTTC.